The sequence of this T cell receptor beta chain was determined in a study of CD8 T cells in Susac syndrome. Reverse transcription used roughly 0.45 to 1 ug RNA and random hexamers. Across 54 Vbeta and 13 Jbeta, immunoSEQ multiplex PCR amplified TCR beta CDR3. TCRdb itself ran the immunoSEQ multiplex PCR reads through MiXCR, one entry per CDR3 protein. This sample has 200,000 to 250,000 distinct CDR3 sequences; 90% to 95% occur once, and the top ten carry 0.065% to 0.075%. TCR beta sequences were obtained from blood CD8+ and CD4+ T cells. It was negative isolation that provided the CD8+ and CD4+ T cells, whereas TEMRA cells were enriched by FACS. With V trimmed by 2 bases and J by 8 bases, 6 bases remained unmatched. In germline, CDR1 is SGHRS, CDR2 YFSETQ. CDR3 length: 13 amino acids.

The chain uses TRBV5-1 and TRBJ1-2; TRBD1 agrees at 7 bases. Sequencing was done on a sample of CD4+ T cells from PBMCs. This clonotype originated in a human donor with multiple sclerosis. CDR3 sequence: CASSFRDRGGYTF. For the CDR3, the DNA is TGCGCCAGCAGCTTCCGGGACAGAGGAGGCTACACCTTC.